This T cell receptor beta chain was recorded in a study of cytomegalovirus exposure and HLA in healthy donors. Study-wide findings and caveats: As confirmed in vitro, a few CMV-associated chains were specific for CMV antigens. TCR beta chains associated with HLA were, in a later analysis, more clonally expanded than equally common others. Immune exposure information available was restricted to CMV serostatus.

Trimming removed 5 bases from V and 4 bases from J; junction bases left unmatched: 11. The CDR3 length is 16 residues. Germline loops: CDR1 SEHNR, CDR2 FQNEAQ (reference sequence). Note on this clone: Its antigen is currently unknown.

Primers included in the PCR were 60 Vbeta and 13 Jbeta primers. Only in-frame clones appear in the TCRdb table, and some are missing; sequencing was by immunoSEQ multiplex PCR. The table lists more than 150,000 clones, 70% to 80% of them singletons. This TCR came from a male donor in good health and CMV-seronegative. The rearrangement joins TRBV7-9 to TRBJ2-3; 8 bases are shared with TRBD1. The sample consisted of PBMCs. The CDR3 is CASSPSRTGSPDTQYF. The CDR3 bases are TGTGCCAGCAGCCCTTCTCGGACAGGGTCCCCAGATACGCAGTATTTT.